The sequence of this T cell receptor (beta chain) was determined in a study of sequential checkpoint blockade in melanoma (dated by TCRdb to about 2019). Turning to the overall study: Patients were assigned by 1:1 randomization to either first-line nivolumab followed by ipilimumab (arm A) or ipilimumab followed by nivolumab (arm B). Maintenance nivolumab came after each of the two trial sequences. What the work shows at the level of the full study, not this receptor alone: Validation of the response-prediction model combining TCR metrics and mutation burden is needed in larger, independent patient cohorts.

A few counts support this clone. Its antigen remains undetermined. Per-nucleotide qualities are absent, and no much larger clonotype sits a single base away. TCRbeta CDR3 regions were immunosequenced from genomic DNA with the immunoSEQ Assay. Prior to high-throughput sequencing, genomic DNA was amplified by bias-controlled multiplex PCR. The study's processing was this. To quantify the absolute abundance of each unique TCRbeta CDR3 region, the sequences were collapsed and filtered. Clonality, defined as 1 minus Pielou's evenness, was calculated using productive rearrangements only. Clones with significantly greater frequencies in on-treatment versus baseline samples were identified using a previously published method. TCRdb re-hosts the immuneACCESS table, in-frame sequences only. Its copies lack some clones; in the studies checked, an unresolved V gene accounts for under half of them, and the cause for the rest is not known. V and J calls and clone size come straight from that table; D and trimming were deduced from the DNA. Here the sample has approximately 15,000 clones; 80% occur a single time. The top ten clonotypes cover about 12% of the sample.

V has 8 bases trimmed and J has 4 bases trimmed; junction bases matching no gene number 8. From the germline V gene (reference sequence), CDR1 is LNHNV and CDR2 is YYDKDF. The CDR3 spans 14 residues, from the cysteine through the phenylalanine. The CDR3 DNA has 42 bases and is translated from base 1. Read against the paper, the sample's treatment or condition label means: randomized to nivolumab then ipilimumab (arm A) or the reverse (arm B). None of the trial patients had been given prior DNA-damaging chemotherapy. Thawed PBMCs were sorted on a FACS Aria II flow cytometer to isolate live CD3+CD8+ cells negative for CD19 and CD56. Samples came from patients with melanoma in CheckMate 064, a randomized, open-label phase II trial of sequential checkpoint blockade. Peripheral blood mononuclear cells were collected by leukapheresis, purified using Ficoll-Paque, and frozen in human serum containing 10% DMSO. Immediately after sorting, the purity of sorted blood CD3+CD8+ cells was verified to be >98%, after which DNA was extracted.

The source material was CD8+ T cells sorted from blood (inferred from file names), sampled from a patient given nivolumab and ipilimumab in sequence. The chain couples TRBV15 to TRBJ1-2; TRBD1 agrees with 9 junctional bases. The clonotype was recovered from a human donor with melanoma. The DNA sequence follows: TGTGCCACCCCCCGGGACAGGGTGTTCTATGGCTACACCTTC. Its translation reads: CATPRDRVFYGYTF. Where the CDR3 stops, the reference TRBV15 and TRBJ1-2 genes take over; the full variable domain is DAMVIQNPRYQVTQFGKPVTLSCSQTLNHNVMYWYQQKSSQAPKLLFHYYDKDFNNEADTPDNFQSRRPNTSFCFLDIRSPGLGDTAMYLCATPRDRVFYGYTFGSGTRLTVV.